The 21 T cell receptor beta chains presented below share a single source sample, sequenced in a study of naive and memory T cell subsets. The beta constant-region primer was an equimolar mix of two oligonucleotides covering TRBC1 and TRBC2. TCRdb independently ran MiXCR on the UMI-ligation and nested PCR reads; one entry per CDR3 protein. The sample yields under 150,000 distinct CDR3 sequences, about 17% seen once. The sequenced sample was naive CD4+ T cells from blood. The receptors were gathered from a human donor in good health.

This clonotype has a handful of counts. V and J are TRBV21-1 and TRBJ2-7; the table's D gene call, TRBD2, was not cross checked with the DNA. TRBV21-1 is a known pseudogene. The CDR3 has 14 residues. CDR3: CAGRWGGRKYEQYF. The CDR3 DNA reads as TGTGCCGGCCGGTGGGGCGGGAGAAAGTACGAGCAGTACTTC.

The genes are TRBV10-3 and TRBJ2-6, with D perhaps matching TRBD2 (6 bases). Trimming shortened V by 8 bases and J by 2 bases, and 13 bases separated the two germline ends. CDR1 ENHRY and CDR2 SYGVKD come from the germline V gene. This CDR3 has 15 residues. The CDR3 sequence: CAIPSGGAGANVLTF. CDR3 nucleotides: TGTGCCATCCCTTCCGGGGGTGCTGGGGCCAACGTCCTGACTTTC.

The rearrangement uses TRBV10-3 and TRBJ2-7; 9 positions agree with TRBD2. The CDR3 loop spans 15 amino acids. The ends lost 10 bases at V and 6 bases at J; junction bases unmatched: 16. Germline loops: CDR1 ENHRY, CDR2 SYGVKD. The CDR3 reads CATAPPTSGGREQYF. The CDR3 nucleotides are TGTGCCACCGCACCCCCGACTAGCGGAGGTCGCGAGCAGTACTTC.

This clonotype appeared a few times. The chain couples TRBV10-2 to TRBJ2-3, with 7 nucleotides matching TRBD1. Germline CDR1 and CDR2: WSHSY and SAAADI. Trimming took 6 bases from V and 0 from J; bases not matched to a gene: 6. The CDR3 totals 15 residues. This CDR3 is CASSETGRSTDTQYF. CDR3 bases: TGCGCCAGCAGCGAGACAGGGCGTAGCACAGATACGCAGTATTTT.

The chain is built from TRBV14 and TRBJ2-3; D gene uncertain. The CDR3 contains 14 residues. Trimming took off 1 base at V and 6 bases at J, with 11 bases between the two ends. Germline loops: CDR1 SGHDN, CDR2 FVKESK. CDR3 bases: TGTGCCAGCAGCCAAGGTACAGTTTTGGATACGCAGTATTTT. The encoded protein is CASSQGTVLDTQYF.

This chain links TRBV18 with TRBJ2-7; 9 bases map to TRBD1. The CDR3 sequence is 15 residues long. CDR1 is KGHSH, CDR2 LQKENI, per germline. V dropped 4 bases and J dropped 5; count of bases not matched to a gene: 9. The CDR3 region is CASSLRDRDRHEQYF. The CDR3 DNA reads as TGTGCCAGCTCACTCCGGGACAGGGATCGCCACGAGCAGTACTTC.

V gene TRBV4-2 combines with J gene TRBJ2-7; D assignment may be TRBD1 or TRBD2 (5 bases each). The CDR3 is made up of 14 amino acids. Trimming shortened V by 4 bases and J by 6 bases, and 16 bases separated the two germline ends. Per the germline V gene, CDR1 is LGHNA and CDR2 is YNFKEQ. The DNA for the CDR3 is TGTGCCAGCAGCCCAGGGACCCGGTGGGCCGAGCAGTACTTC. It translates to CASSPGTRWAEQYF.

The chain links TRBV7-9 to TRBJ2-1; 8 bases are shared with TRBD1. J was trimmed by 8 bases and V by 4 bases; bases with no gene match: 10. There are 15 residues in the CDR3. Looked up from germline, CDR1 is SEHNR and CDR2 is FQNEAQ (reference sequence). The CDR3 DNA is TGTGCCAGCAGCTCCGGGACAGGAGCGTCCCATGAGCAGTTCTTC. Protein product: CASSSGTGASHEQFF.

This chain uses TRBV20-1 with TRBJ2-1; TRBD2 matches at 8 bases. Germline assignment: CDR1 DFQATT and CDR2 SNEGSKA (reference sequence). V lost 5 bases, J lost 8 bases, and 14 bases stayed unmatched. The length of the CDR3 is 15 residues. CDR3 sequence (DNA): TGCAGTGCTGCTCCCGGGACTAGGAGGGGGTATGAGCAGTTCTTC. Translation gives CSAAPGTRRGYEQFF.

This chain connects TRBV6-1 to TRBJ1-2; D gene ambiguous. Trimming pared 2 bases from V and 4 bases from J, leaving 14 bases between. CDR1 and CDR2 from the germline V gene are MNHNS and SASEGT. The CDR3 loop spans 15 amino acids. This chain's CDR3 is CASSEYRQESYGYTF. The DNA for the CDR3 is TGTGCCAGCAGTGAATATCGCCAGGAGAGCTATGGCTACACCTTC.

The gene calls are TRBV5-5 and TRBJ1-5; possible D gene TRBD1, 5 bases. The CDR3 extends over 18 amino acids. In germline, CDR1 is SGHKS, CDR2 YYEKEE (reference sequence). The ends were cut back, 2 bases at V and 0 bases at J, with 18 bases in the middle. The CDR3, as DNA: TGTGCCAGCAGCTTCCGGGACCGAACATACTATAGCAATCAGCCCCAGCATTTT. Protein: CASSFRDRTYYSNQPQHF.

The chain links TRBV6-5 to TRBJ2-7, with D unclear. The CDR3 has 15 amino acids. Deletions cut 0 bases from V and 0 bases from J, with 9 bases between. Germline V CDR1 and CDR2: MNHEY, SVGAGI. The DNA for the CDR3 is TGTGCCAGCAGTTACTCAGCTGCCAACTCCTACGAGCAGTACTTC. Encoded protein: CASSYSAANSYEQYF.

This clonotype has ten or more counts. CDR3 sequence: CASSLAGEADTQYF. The CDR3, as DNA: TGTGCCAGCAGCTTGGCAGGGGAGGCAGATACGCAGTATTTT. This chain uses TRBV7-3 with TRBJ2-3; D may match TRBD1 or TRBD2 (6 bases each). The CDR3 extends over 14 amino acids. Trimming removed 3 bases at V and 4 bases at J, with 11 bases between. Germline V gene lookup returns CDR1 SGHTA and CDR2 FQGTGA. The whole variable domain, filled in from reference TRBV7-3 and TRBJ2-3, reads GAGVSQTPSNKVTEKGKYVELRCDPISGHTALYWYRQSLGQGPEFLIYFQGTGAADDSGLPNDRFFAVRPEGSVSTLKIQRTERGDSAVYLCASSLAGEADTQYFGPGTRLTVL.

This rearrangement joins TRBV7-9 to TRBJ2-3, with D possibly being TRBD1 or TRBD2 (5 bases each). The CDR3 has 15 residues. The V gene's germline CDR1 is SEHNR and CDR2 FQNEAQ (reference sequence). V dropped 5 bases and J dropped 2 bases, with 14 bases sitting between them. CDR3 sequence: CASSNRDHLTDTQYF. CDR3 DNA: TGTGCCAGCAGCAACCGGGACCACCTCACAGATACGCAGTATTTT.

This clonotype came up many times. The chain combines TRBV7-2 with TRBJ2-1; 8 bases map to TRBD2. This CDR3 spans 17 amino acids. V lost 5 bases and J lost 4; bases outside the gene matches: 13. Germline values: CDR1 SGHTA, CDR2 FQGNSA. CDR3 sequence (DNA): TGTGCCAGCAGCCCCCGGGGGGGAAGCCTCCTGTACAATGAGCAGTTCTTC. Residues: CASSPRGGSLLYNEQFF.

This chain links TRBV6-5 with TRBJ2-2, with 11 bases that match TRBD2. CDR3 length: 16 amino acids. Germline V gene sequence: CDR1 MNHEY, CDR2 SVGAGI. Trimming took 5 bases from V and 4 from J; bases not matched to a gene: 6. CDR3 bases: TGTGCCAGCAGTCAACTAGCGGGAGTTTTCACCGGGGAGCTGTTTTTT. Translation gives CASSQLAGVFTGELFF.

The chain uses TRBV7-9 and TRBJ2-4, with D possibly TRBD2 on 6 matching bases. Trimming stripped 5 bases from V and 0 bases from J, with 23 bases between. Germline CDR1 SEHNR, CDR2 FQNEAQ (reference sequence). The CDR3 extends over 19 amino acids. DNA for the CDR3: TGTGCCAGCAGCCCGCCACTGGGGGGTCGGAGGGGAGCCAAAAACATTCAGTACTTC. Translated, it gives CASSPPLGGRRGAKNIQYF.

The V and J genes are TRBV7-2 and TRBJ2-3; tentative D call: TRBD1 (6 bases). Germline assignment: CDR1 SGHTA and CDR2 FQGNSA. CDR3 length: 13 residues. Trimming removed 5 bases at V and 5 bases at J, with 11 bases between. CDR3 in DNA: TGTGCCAGCAGCCCCCGGGACAAAGATACGCAGTATTTT. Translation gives CASSPRDKDTQYF.

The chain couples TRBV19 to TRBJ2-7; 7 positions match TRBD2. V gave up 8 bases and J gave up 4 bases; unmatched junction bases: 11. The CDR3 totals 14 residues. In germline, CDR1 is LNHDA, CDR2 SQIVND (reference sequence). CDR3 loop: CASGSPGLFYEQYF. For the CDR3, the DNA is TGTGCCAGTGGGAGTCCGGGACTATTTTACGAGCAGTACTTC.

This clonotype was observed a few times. CDR3 in DNA: TGTGCCAGCAGTAGGCAGGGGGGGCTGGGGAGCAATCAGCCCCAGCATTTT. Its protein is CASSRQGGLGSNQPQHF. The chain links TRBV12-3 or TRBV12-4 to TRBJ1-5, with TRBD1 identical over 7 bases. The CDR3 extends over 17 amino acids. V shed 5 bases and J 1 base; nucleotides not matched to a gene: 11.

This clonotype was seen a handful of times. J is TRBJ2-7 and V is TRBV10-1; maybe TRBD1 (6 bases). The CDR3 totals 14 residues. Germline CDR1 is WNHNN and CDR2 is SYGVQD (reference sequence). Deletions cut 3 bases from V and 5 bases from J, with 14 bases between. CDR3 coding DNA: TGCGCCAGCAGTGACAACAGGGTTCTCCACGAGCAGTACTTC. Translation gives CASSDNRVLHEQYF.